The 20 T cell receptor beta chains given below trace back to one sample, sequenced in a study of T cell repertoires in cytomegalovirus infection. From the reads, TCRdb called clonotypes with MiXCR, one entry per CDR3 protein. This table holds approximately 180,000 distinct CDR3 sequences, approximately 19% found once. Sequenced input: PBMCs. The receptors shown here come from a human donor in good health (CMV status not recorded). Some clones in this sample may be carry-over from other donors' samples.

This clonotype was seen many times. CDR3 in amino acids: CASSLGGGTSGIHQYF. The DNA for the CDR3 is TGTGCCAGCAGCTTAGGCGGGGGGACTAGCGGGATTCATCAGTACTTC. This chain uses TRBV7-2 with TRBJ2-4; 13 bases agree with TRBD2. Germline loops: CDR1 SGHTA, CDR2 FQGNSA. Germline trimming cut 1 base from V and 12 bases from J; bases unmatched to any gene: 9. The CDR3 has 16 residues.

The chain recombines TRBV28 with TRBJ2-7; 9 bases match TRBD2. Germline CDR1 is MDHEN and CDR2 is SYDVKM. J gave up 2 bases and V 3 bases, and 8 bases lay outside the gene matches. CDR3 length: 16 amino acids. The CDR3 bases are TGTGCCAGCAGTTTCTCCCTAGCGGGGCTAACCTACGAGCAGTACTTC. This codes for CASSFSLAGLTYEQYF.

This clonotype showed up many times. This rearrangement joins TRBV11-2 to TRBJ2-5; either TRBD1 or TRBD2 may fit D (5 bases each). The CDR3 totals 13 residues. V was clipped by 8 bases and J by 5 bases, with 15 bases between them. Germline V gives CDR1 SGHAT, CDR2 FQNNGV. In DNA form, the CDR3 reads TGTGCCAGCGGGTCCGGGGCGAAGGAGACCCAGTACTTC. Translation gives CASGSGAKETQYF.

This clonotype appeared many times. The chain uses TRBV7-2 and TRBJ2-7, with 9 bases identical to TRBD2. V gave up 5 bases and J gave up 2 bases; unmatched junction bases: 19. The germline V gene encodes CDR1 SGHTA and CDR2 FQGNSA. The length of the CDR3 is 19 residues. The CDR3 sequence is CASSHGATRGRGRPYEQYF. DNA of the CDR3: TGTGCCAGCAGCCACGGGGCAACCCGCGGGAGGGGCCGACCCTACGAGCAGTACTTC.

In its sample, this clonotype was seen many times. The chain couples TRBV11-1 to TRBJ2-1; tentatively, D is TRBD1 (5 bases). Trimming took off 1 base at V and 0 bases at J, with 7 bases between the two ends. Germline loops: CDR1 SGHAT, CDR2 FQDESV (reference sequence). The CDR3 sequence is 15 residues long. CDR3 DNA sequence: TGTGCCAGCAGCTTAGACAGGAGCTCCTACAATGAGCAGTTCTTC. Its translation is CASSLDRSSYNEQFF.

The table lists this clonotype with many counts. The chain recombines TRBV7-2 with TRBJ2-7; D is undetermined. The CDR3 is 13 amino acids. V gave up 1 base and J gave up 0 bases, with 4 bases separating them. Germline V CDR1 and CDR2: SGHTA, FQGNSA. CDR3 region: CASSLDYSYEQYF. The CDR3 coding sequence is TGTGCCAGCAGCTTAGATTACTCCTACGAGCAGTACTTC.

At least ten counts were recorded for this clonotype. The chain joins TRBV7-2 to TRBJ1-1, with D tentatively TRBD1 (6 bases). This CDR3 is 14 amino acids long. V was shortened by 4 bases and J by 0 bases, with 9 bases between the two germline ends. Germline V gene lookup returns CDR1 SGHTA and CDR2 FQGNSA. The CDR3 region is CASSSRTVNTEAFF. In DNA form, the CDR3 reads TGTGCCAGCAGCTCACGGACAGTGAACACTGAAGCTTTCTTT.

This clonotype was counted a few times. J is TRBJ1-2 and V is TRBV6-5; TRBD1 matches 8 bases. Looked up from germline, CDR1 is MNHEY and CDR2 is SVGAGI. This CDR3 is built from 15 residues. V dropped 0 bases and J dropped 7; count of bases not matched to a gene: 7. CDR3 loop: CASSYSNRGSGGYTF. Here the CDR3 DNA reads TGTGCCAGCAGTTACTCGAACAGGGGGTCTGGTGGCTACACCTTC.

This clonotype was observed a few times. The chain recombines TRBV28 with TRBJ1-4, with D possibly TRBD1 on 6 matching bases. The CDR3 totals 15 residues. The V gene's germline CDR1 is MDHEN and CDR2 SYDVKM. The V gene lost 0 bases and the J gene lost 5 bases, with 10 bases spanning the gap. Written as DNA, the CDR3 is TGTGCCAGCAGTTTATGGGGGCAGGGGAATGAAAAACTGTTTTTT. This translates into CASSLWGQGNEKLFF.

A few counts support this clonotype. The chain has TRBV11-3 and TRBJ1-1; 10 positions match TRBD1. CDR1 and CDR2 from the germline V gene are SGHNT and YENEEA. The length of the CDR3 is 14 residues. V was clipped by 5 bases and J by 4 bases; unmatched bases: 4. DNA for the CDR3: TGTGCCAGCAGCCTCCGGACAGGGGGCACTGAAGCTTTCTTT. Amino acids: CASSLRTGGTEAFF. The complete variable domain, with remaining parts taken from reference TRBV11-3 and TRBJ1-1, reads EAGVVQSPRYKIIEKKQPVAFWCNPISGHNTLYWYLQNLGQGPELLIRYENEEAVDDSQLPKDRFSAERLKGVDSTLKIQPAELGDSAVYLCASSLRTGGTEAFFGQGTRLTVV.

J is TRBJ2-3 and V is TRBV7-8; D is unclear. Germline assignment: CDR1 SGHVS and CDR2 FQNEAQ. The CDR3 spans 11 residues. Trimming removed 6 bases from V and 3 bases from J, with 4 bases in between. The CDR3: CASRNTDTQYF. CDR3 coding DNA: TGTGCCAGCAGAAATACAGATACGCAGTATTTT.

In this sample, this clonotype turned up many times. The J gene is TRBJ2-7, the V gene TRBV19; TRBD1 matches at 7 bases. Looked up from germline, CDR1 is LNHDA and CDR2 is SQIVND (reference sequence). This CDR3 has 14 residues. After removal of 4 bases from V and 6 bases from J, the junction contained 9 bases not matched to a gene. In DNA, the CDR3 is TGTGCCAGTAGTACCACTAGGACAGGACGCGAGCAGTACTTC. It codes for CASSTTRTGREQYF.

This clonotype has only a few counts. The chain has TRBV19 and TRBJ2-1; D remains ambiguous. The CDR3 contains 14 residues. Germline V CDR1 and CDR2: LNHDA, SQIVND (reference sequence). The V and J ends lost 4 bases and 7 bases respectively, with 14 bases between them. The DNA for the CDR3 is TGTGCCAGTAGTACCCGAGACCTTAAGAATGAGCAGTTCTTC. Its translation is CASSTRDLKNEQFF.

This clonotype was counted many times. The chain is built from TRBV7-2 and TRBJ2-1, with D maybe TRBD2 (6 bases). Germline assignment: CDR1 SGHTA and CDR2 FQGNSA. V was clipped by 10 bases and J by 9 bases, with 28 bases between them. The CDR3 is 16 residues long. CDR3 sequence reads: CAIIPDRDTYGGEQFF. The CDR3 DNA is TGTGCCATAATCCCGGACCGAGACACCTACGGGGGTGAGCAGTTCTTC.

The rearrangement links TRBV7-2 to TRBJ1-1, with D possibly being TRBD1 (5 bases). Germline CDR1 SGHTA, CDR2 FQGNSA. V was trimmed by 2 bases and J by 0 bases, leaving 19 bases between them. This CDR3 has 18 amino acids. CDR3 region: CASSLLLDSFLMNTEAFF. CDR3 in DNA: TGTGCCAGCAGCTTACTGCTCGACAGTTTTCTTATGAACACTGAAGCTTTCTTT.

This chain's CDR3 is CASSIGWLAGKDEQFF. CDR3 in DNA: TGTGCCAGTAGTATCGGTTGGCTAGCGGGGAAGGATGAGCAGTTCTTC. The rearrangement links TRBV19 to TRBJ2-1, with TRBD2 matching 9 bases. The CDR3 loop spans 16 amino acids. Germline CDR1 and CDR2: LNHDA and SQIVND (reference sequence). Trimming at V came to 3 bases and at J to 8 bases, leaving 11 bases not matched to a gene.

V gene TRBV6-6 combines with J gene TRBJ2-2; TRBD2 aligns across 13 bases. This CDR3 has 15 residues. V dropped 7 bases and J dropped 7; count of bases not matched to a gene: 6. Germline V gene sequence: CDR1 MNHNY, CDR2 SVGAGI (reference sequence). CDR3 bases: TGTGCCAGCATCCGGACTAGCGGGAGCAGCGGGGAGCTGTTTTTT. This encodes CASIRTSGSSGELFF.

This rearrangement joins TRBV5-1 to TRBJ1-1; D gene unclear. Germline CDR1 reads SGHRS; CDR2 reads YFSETQ. V lost 2 bases to trimming and J lost 3 bases, with 11 bases between them. The length of the CDR3 is 14 residues. The CDR3 region is CASSLGNGDTEAFF. The CDR3 DNA sequence: TGCGCCAGCAGCTTAGGCAACGGGGACACTGAAGCTTTCTTT.

The CDR3 region is CASSGPERLAGVISTGELFF. DNA of the CDR3: TGTGCCAGCAGTGGACCCGAGCGGCTAGCGGGAGTCATTAGCACCGGGGAGCTGTTTTTT. The chain carries TRBV25-1 and TRBJ2-2; 10 bases map to TRBD2. Looked up from germline, CDR1 is MGHDK and CDR2 is SYGVNS. Trimming removed 4 bases from V and 4 bases from J; junction bases left unmatched: 18. The CDR3 has 20 amino acids. Drawing the rest from reference TRBV25-1 and TRBJ2-2, the complete variable domain is EADIYQTPRYLVIGTGKKITLECSQTMGHDKMYWYQQDPGMELHLIHYSYGVNSTEKGDLSSESTVSRIRTEHFPLTLESARPSHTSQYLCASSGPERLAGVISTGELFFGEGSRLTVL.

This clonotype was detected a few times. The genes are TRBV19 and TRBJ2-1; D is uncertain. Looked up from germline, CDR1 is LNHDA and CDR2 is SQIVND (reference sequence). Trimming cost V 6 bases and J 2 bases, with 11 bases left between them. The CDR3 is 14 residues long. In DNA, the CDR3 is TGTGCCAGTAGCCGACTGGACCCCTACAATGAGCAGTTCTTC. Translation: CASSRLDPYNEQFF. Drawing the rest from reference TRBV19 and TRBJ2-1, the complete variable domain is DGGITQSPKYLFRKEGQNVTLSCEQNLNHDAMYWYRQDPGQGLRLIYYSQIVNDFQKGDIAEGYSVSREKKESFPLTVTSAQKNPTAFYLCASSRLDPYNEQFFGPGTRLTVL.